The clone carrying this TCR beta chain appeared many times. TCRdb re-derived calls from the RT-PCR reads in MiXCR, one entry per CDR3 protein. In the table there are under 200,000 distinct CDR3 sequences, under 13% of which are singletons. Trimming removed 1 base from V and 1 base from J, with 2 bases in between. The germline V gene has CDR1 LGHNA and CDR2 YNFKEQ. The CDR3 is 13 amino acids. The record originates from a study of response to subunit inactivated influenza vaccine. The receptor's source is a man aged 45 to 65 who received an inactivated influenza vaccine. Material: non-naive T cells sorted from PBMCs, obtained 35 to 45 days after vaccination. The chain links TRBV4-2 to TRBJ1-5; D call uncertain. CDR3 sequence: CASSQASNQPQHF. In nucleotides, the CDR3 is TGTGCCAGCAGCCAAGCGAGCAATCAGCCCCAGCATTTT.